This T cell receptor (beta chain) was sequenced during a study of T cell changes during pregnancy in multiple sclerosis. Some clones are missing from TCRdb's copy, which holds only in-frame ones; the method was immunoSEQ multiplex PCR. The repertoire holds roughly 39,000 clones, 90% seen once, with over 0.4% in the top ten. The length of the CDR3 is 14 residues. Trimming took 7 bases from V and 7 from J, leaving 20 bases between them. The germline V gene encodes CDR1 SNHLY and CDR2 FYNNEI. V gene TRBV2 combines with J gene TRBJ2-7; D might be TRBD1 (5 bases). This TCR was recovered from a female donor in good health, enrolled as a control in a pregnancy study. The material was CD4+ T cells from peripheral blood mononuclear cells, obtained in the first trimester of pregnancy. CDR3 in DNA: TGTGCCAGCACGGCGAGACAGAACCCTAGTGAGCAGTACTTC. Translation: CASTARQNPSEQYF.